This T cell receptor beta chain was recovered during a study of blood T cell repertoires in COVID-19. Study details: Acute and convalescent COVID-19 samples came from the United States, Italy and Spain. T cells, B-cell-depleted T cells, or PBMCs provided the cDNA or gDNA that served as material.

In the source study's methods: Reference gene primer amplification yielded estimated nucleated cell counts. The repertoire was sequenced with immunoSEQ multiplex PCR; TCRdb's copy has only in-frame clones and lacks some. Clone size and the V and J calls come from that table; the DNA yielded D and trimming. The table lists about 20,000 clones, less than 85% of them singletons. The CDR3 length is 12 residues. Germline V gene sequence: CDR1 SGHTA, CDR2 FQGNSA. The germline V and J ends were trimmed by 5 bases and 0 bases, with 3 bases remaining between them. The source is a man aged 80 or over with acute or convalescent COVID-19. V is TRBV7-2 and J is TRBJ2-3; no firm D call. The specimen was peripheral blood. The CDR3 sequence: CASSPSTDTQYF. Written as DNA, the CDR3 is TGTGCCAGCAGCCCTAGCACAGATACGCAGTATTTT.